This T cell receptor beta chain was sequenced in a study of T cell responses to AZD1222 COVID-19 vaccine. From germline, CDR1 is MGHRA and CDR2 YSYEKL. Unmatched junction bases numbered 14, after V lost 0 bases and J lost 4 bases. CDR3 length equals 19 residues. The method was immunoSEQ multiplex PCR; TCRdb's version includes in-frame clones alone and lacks a portion of them. This table holds approximately 150,000 clones, about 93% found once. The chain has TRBV4-1 and TRBJ1-1; 10 bases align to TRBD1. The receptor was isolated from an adult who received the AZD1222 COVID-19 vaccine. The source material was peripheral blood, sampled 28 days after the second AZD1222 dose. In nucleotides, the CDR3 is TGCGCCAGCAGCCAAGATATCCGCCAGGGGACAGGGGCGGCCACTGAAGCTTTCTTT. This sequence encodes CASSQDIRQGTGAATEAFF.